This T cell receptor beta chain was observed in a study of cytomegalovirus exposure and HLA in healthy donors. Across the study: The approximately 120 validation repertoires were reported in a later analysis to have been generated on the same platform as the roughly 700 first-cohort repertoires. General observations from the study: The authors enumerated over 150 TCR beta chains as linked to cytomegalovirus. In the 95 to 150 validation repertoires, more than 85% of cluster scores exceeded 0, per a later analysis. Rarity marked most TCR sequences, yet some public TCRs occurred in many donors.

The table came from immunoSEQ multiplex PCR; TCRdb's copy has only in-frame clones and leaves some out. The table includes around 220,000 clones, around 88% detected once. The CDR3 has 17 residues. Trimming pared 2 bases from V and 1 base from J, leaving 12 bases between. Looked up from germline, CDR1 is MDHEN and CDR2 is SYDVKM. As for this clone: Its specificity is unknown.

The sequence was collected from a woman younger than 35 in good health and CMV-seronegative. Sequenced: PBMCs. This chain uses TRBV28 with TRBJ2-6; D is perhaps TRBD2 (5 bases). CDR3 in DNA: TGTGCCAGCAGTTTACCACTAGGCCGGTCTGGGGCCAACGTCCTGACTTTC. This translates into CASSLPLGRSGANVLTF.